This is a list of T cell receptor beta chains from one sample in a study of cytomegalovirus exposure and HLA in healthy donors. Assay used: immunoSEQ multiplex PCR; TCRdb lists only in-frame clones, some missing. The table has some 83,000 clones, just under 75% seen once. Sequenced material: PBMCs. Receptors originate from a man aged 55 to 70 in good health and CMV-seronegative. The CDR3 runs from the conserved cysteine through the conserved F or W. The D gene is left open where the match is weak. Clone size, where shown, is once, few, many, or a class for clones that have expanded.

cdr3_length	j_call	v_call	d_call	clone_size	cdr3_nt	cdr3_aa
14	TRBJ1-2	TRBV7-3	-	once	TGTGCCAGCAGCTTAATGGCCCCGCCGTATGGCTACACCTTC	CASSLMAPPYGYTF
15	TRBJ2-3	TRBV7-9	TRBD2	-	TGTGCCAGCAGCTTAGGTTGGCTAGCGGGGGATATGCAGTATTTC	CASSLGWLAGDMQYF
16	TRBJ2-3	TRBV2	TRBD2	-	TGTGCCAGCAAAGTCGGGCTAGCGGGGGAGGAAGATACGCAGTATTTT	CASKVGLAGEEDTQYF
14	TRBJ1-5	TRBV28	-	-	TGTGCCAGCAGCTCCGGGGGGCTGAATCAGCCCCAGCATTTT	CASSSGGLNQPQHF
16	TRBJ2-5	TRBV2	TRBD2	-	TGTGCCAGCAGTGAATCTGGCGGGGGGGCTCGGGAGACCCAGTACTTC	CASSESGGGARETQYF
13	TRBJ1-2	TRBV7-9	-	-	TGTGCCAGCAGCTTCGGAGCTAACTATGGCTACACCTTC	CASSFGANYGYTF
17	TRBJ2-3	TRBV4-2	TRBD2	-	TGTGCCAGCAGCCAAGGGGCGGGCGGGGGAGCGGGAGATACGCAGTATTTT	CASSQGAGGGAGDTQYF
14	TRBJ2-1	TRBV6-5	-	-	TGTGCCAGCAGTTATCGCGGGAACTACAATGAGCAGTTCTTC	CASSYRGNYNEQFF
16	TRBJ2-7	TRBV6-1	TRBD2	-	TGTGCCAGCAGTGACCGCGGGGGGCGAAGGTCCTACGAGCAGTACTTC	CASSDRGGRRSYEQYF
19	TRBJ2-6	TRBV9	-	-	TGTGCCAGCAGCGTAGCTGGGAGTGATGGGGTACCTGGGGCCAACGTCCTGACTTTC	CASSVAGSDGVPGANVLTF
13	TRBJ1-1	TRBV5-1	-	few	TGCGCCAGCAGGGCAAGGGGAAACACTGAAGCTTTCTTT	CASRARGNTEAFF
15	TRBJ1-1	TRBV6-5	TRBD1	few	TGTGCCAGCAGATACCAAGACAGGGGGATCACTGAAGCTTTCTTT	CASRYQDRGITEAFF
16	TRBJ2-7	TRBV27	TRBD1	-	TGTGCCAGCAGTTCCGGGATGGGACAGGGGGCGTGGGAGCAGTACTTC	CASSSGMGQGAWEQYF
16	TRBJ2-1	TRBV19	-	-	TGTGCCAGTAGTATATTTGGCGGGGGCCACTACAATGAGCAGTTCTTC	CASSIFGGGHYNEQFF
13	TRBJ1-2	TRBV19	-	-	TGTGCCAGTACCCGAACGGCTAACTATGGCTACACCTTC	CASTRTANYGYTF
12	TRBJ2-7	TRBV6-5	-	-	TGTGCCAGCAGCAGAACAGGGTTCGAGCAGTACTTC	CASSRTGFEQYF
18	TRBJ2-1	TRBV30	TRBD1	-	TGTGCCTGGAGTCGTAGGGACAGGGGCCAGACGACCTACAATGAGCAGTTCTTC	CAWSRRDRGQTTYNEQFF
13	TRBJ1-5	TRBV7-8	-	few	TGTGCCAGCAGCTTAGGATGGAGTCAGCCCCAGCATTTT	CASSLGWSQPQHF
15	TRBJ2-3	TRBV5-4	-	-	TGTGCCAGCAGCCCCGCGGCAGTGCTCGCAGATACGCAGTATTTT	CASSPAAVLADTQYF
14	TRBJ1-1	TRBV2	-	-	TGTGCCAGCAGTGCCGACAGATTGAACACTGAAGCTTTCTTT	CASSADRLNTEAFF
16	TRBJ2-5	TRBV6-5	TRBD2	-	TGTGCCAGCAGTTACGGGGATCGGGGGGGCGCGGAGACCCAGTACTTC	CASSYGDRGGAETQYF
17	TRBJ2-3	TRBV4-1	TRBD2	few	TGCGCCAGCAGCCAAGCTGGAGCGGGGGGGCCTCAAGATACGCAGTATTTT	CASSQAGAGGPQDTQYF
14	TRBJ1-2	TRBV11-2	TRBD1	-	TGTGCCAGCAGCCCCCCCCGGACAGGGGAGGGCTACACCTTC	CASSPPRTGEGYTF
14	TRBJ2-7	TRBV7-9	-	-	TGTGCCAGCAGCCAGGGACTCCTCTCCTACGAGCAGTACTTC	CASSQGLLSYEQYF
16	TRBJ1-2	TRBV5-1	TRBD1	-	TGCGCCAGCAGCCCCAGGACAGGGGGCTGGGAATATGGCTACACCTTC	CASSPRTGGWEYGYTF
16	TRBJ1-2	TRBV6-4	-	once	TGTGCCAGCAGTGGCCCCAACAGGGCTAGGGACTATGGCTACACCTTC	CASSGPNRARDYGYTF
13	TRBJ2-1	TRBV9	TRBD2	-	TGTGCCAGCAGCCCATTAGGGGAGGGTGAGCAGTTCTTC	CASSPLGEGEQFF
18	TRBJ2-1	TRBV5-1	TRBD2	once	TGCGCCAGCAGCTTACCTAGCGGGGGGGCCGCGGGTAACAATGAGCAGTTCTTC	CASSLPSGGAAGNNEQFF
15	TRBJ1-3	TRBV14	TRBD1	-	TGTGCCAGCAGCCTAACGACAGGGACTGGAAATACCATATATTTT	CASSLTTGTGNTIYF
13	TRBJ2-7	TRBV7-3	TRBD1	few	TGTGCCAGCAGCTCAGGGACAGGCTACGAGCAGTACTTC	CASSSGTGYEQYF
16	TRBJ1-5	TRBV12-2	-	-	TGTGCAAGTCGCTTAGAGGAGGGAAGAAGCAATCAGCCCCAGCATTTT	CASRLEEGRSNQPQHF
15	TRBJ1-1	TRBV5-1	TRBD1	few	TGCGCCAGCCGATACCAACAGGGGTTGATGGATGAAGCTTTCTTT	CASRYQQGLMDEAFF
16	TRBJ2-7	TRBV5-5	TRBD2	-	TGTGCCAGCAGCTTGGAAGCGACTAGCGGGGGGTACGAGCAGTACTTC	CASSLEATSGGYEQYF
16	TRBJ1-6	TRBV27	TRBD1	-	TGTGCCAGCAGGGGGGACAGGGGGCGTAGTAATTCACCCCTCCACTTT	CASRGDRGRSNSPLHF
13	TRBJ1-1	TRBV11-2	-	-	TGTGCCAGCAGCTGGGGACGGGAGACTGAAGCTTTCTTT	CASSWGRETEAFF
15	TRBJ1-6	TRBV11-2	TRBD1	-	TGTGCCAGCAGCCAACAGGGGTATGGTAATTCACCCCTCCACTTT	CASSQQGYGNSPLHF
15	TRBJ2-5	TRBV11-3	-	-	TGTGCCAGCAGCTTTGGTGGGGGGGCCGGTGAGACCCAGTACTTC	CASSFGGGAGETQYF
16	TRBJ1-3	TRBV19	-	-	TGTGCCAGTAGTATCCAGGGAGGGATCTCTGGAAACACCATATATTTT	CASSIQGGISGNTIYF
14	TRBJ2-3	TRBV7-3	-	-	TGTGCCAGCAGCTTAACCCCAGGGTTGTGGCCGCAGTATTTT	CASSLTPGLWPQYF
16	TRBJ1-2	TRBV5-4	-	-	TGTGCCAGCAGCTTGGATGGGGACTCCGGGGGCTATGGCTACACCTTC	CASSLDGDSGGYGYTF
14	TRBJ2-3	TRBV6-4	TRBD2	-	TGTGCCAGCAGGGCGGGACTAGCAACAGATACGCAGTATTTT	CASRAGLATDTQYF
13	TRBJ2-7	TRBV5-6	-	-	TGTGCCAGCAGCTCCCCCCTTTCCAGGTGGGAGTACTTC	CASSSPLSRWEYF
15	TRBJ2-2	TRBV9	TRBD1	-	TGTGCCAGCAGCGGATGGACAGGGGAGACCGGGGAGCTGTTTTTT	CASSGWTGETGELFF
14	TRBJ1-2	TRBV30	TRBD1	-	TGTGCCTCCCTCCGGGACAGGGGGGACTATGGCTACACCTTC	CASLRDRGDYGYTF
14	TRBJ2-7	TRBV9	TRBD1	-	TGTGCCAGCAGCCCCGGGACAGGGATCTACGAGCAGTACTTC	CASSPGTGIYEQYF
19	TRBJ1-1	TRBV18	-	-	TGTGCCAGCTCACCGCCGGAGGGCCCAACTCCCTGGATGAACACTGAAGCTTTCTTT	CASSPPEGPTPWMNTEAFF
16	TRBJ2-4	TRBV27	-	-	TGTGCCAGCAGTTTAATTTCCGACAGAGCCAAAAACATTCAGTACTTC	CASSLISDRAKNIQYF
13	TRBJ1-1	TRBV6-6	-	few	TGTGCCAGCAGTTACCGGGAACGCACTGAAGCTTTCTTT	CASSYRERTEAFF
14	TRBJ1-1	TRBV14	TRBD1	-	TGTGCCAGCAGGCGGACAGGGTTTCAAGGTGAAGCTTTCTTT	CASRRTGFQGEAFF
14	TRBJ2-5	TRBV6-1	TRBD1	-	TGTGCCAGCAGACAGGACAGGGGGACGGAGACCCAGTACTTC	CASRQDRGTETQYF
14	TRBJ1-1	TRBV29-1	-	-	TGCAGCGTTGAGGTCAGGGGCATGAACACTGAAGCTTTCTTT	CSVEVRGMNTEAFF
15	TRBJ2-1	TRBV5-4	TRBD1	-	TGTGCCAGCAGCTTTGGACAGGGGAATGCCAATGAGCAGTTCTTC	CASSFGQGNANEQFF
13	TRBJ1-1	TRBV6-6	TRBD1	few	TGTGCCAGCAAGACGACAGGGGATACTGAAGCTTTCTTT	CASKTTGDTEAFF
16	TRBJ2-5	TRBV2	TRBD2	few	TGTGCCAGCAGTGAAGTGGCTAGCGGGGGACAAGAGACCCAGTACTTC	CASSEVASGGQETQYF